The 11 T cell receptor beta chains in this list originate from one sample, sequenced in a study of blood T cell repertoires in COVID-19. Sequencing was performed with immunoSEQ multiplex PCR; in TCRdb, only in-frame clones are kept and a portion is missing. The repertoire includes about 300,000 clones, approximately 89% of them detected once, and under 2% sits in the top ten. Input material: peripheral blood. All receptors come from a woman in her 30s with COVID-19, enrolled during active disease.

The rearrangement uses TRBV7-2 and TRBJ1-6, with D possibly TRBD1 on 5 matching bases. V lost 0 bases and J lost 7, with 7 bases in between. There are 14 residues in the CDR3. Per germline, CDR1 SGHTA and CDR2 FQGNSA. The CDR3: CASSLAQGNSPLHF. The CDR3 DNA follows: TGTGCCAGCAGCTTAGCGCAGGGAAATTCACCCCTCCACTTT. The complete variable domain, with remaining parts taken from reference TRBV7-2 and TRBJ1-6, reads GAGVSQSPSNKVTEKGKDVELRCDPISGHTALYWYRQSLGQGLEFLIYFQGNSAPDKSGLPSDRFSAERTGGSVSTLTIQRTQQEDSAVYLCASSLAQGNSPLHFGNGTRLTVT.

Only a few counts were recorded for this clone. The rearrangement links TRBV12-3 or TRBV12-4 to TRBJ2-1; 8 bases are a match to TRBD1. The CDR3 sequence is 13 residues long. Trimming at V came to 6 bases and at J to 6 bases, leaving 4 bases not matched to a gene. CDR3 sequence reads: CASRETGGNEQFF. CDR3 coding DNA: TGTGCCAGCAGGGAAACAGGGGGCAATGAGCAGTTCTTC.

The chain has TRBV6-5 and TRBJ2-6; the D is unclear. Germline V lookup: CDR1 MNHEY, CDR2 SVGAGI. The CDR3 spans 14 residues. The V and J ends lost 6 bases and 0 bases respectively, with 6 bases between them. As DNA, the CDR3 is TGTGCCAGCAGGAGAGACTCTGGGGCCAACGTCCTGACTTTC. Translation gives CASRRDSGANVLTF.

The chain joins TRBV2 to TRBJ1-2; 9 bases align to TRBD1. V was pared by 1 base and J by 8 bases, with 5 bases of the junction left unmatched. This CDR3 has 14 residues. Germline V CDR1 and CDR2: SNHLY, FYNNEI. The CDR3 nucleotides read TGTGCCAGCAGTGAAGGGACAGGGGTGTGGGGCTACACCTTC. Protein sequence: CASSEGTGVWGYTF.

Here the CDR3 reads CASRLEGGGVNQPQHF. DNA of the CDR3: TGTGCCAGTAGACTCGAGGGAGGAGGGGTAAATCAGCCCCAGCATTTT. The rearrangement uses TRBV19 and TRBJ1-5, with D possibly TRBD1 on 5 matching bases. Trimming took 6 bases from V and 4 from J, leaving 19 bases between them. CDR1 and CDR2 from the germline V gene are LNHDA and SQIVND (reference sequence). The CDR3 is made up of 16 amino acids.

The chain couples TRBV4-3 to TRBJ1-1, with 11 bases fitting TRBD1. V was clipped by 5 bases and J by 4 bases; unmatched bases: 6. Germline assignment: CDR1 LGHNA and CDR2 YSLEER. The CDR3 loop spans 15 amino acids. CDR3 coding DNA: TGCGCCAGCAGCTTCTCCGGGACAGGGGGCACTGAAGCTTTCTTT. Amino acid sequence: CASSFSGTGGTEAFF.

There are a few counts of this clone. V is TRBV2 and J is TRBJ1-1; D is uncertain. The length of the CDR3 is 11 residues. CDR1 SNHLY and CDR2 FYNNEI come from the germline V gene. Trimming took 2 bases from V and 7 from J, leaving 5 bases between them. The CDR3 region has the DNA TGTGCCAGCAGTGAATCGGGTGAAGCTTTCTTT. Its protein is CASSESGEAFF.

The chain links TRBV18 to TRBJ2-2; 10 positions match TRBD1. The germline V gene encodes CDR1 KGHSH and CDR2 LQKENI. The CDR3 runs to 15 residues. With 6 bases clipped from V and 3 bases from J, the junction kept 4 bases outside the gene matches. The CDR3 loop is CASSPDRGYTGELFF. In DNA form, the CDR3 reads TGTGCCAGCTCCCCGGACAGGGGGTACACCGGGGAGCTGTTTTTT.

This sequence joins TRBV29-1 and TRBJ1-2, with D perhaps matching TRBD1 (6 bases). There are 12 residues in the CDR3. Germline assignment: CDR1 SQVTM and CDR2 ANQGSEA. V shed 8 bases and J shed 7 bases, with 17 bases lying between them. Here the CDR3 DNA reads TGCAGCCCTCGTGGGGGGGGGCTTGGCTACACCTTC. Its protein is CSPRGGGLGYTF.

V and J are TRBV7-8 and TRBJ2-1; TRBD1 might be the D (6 bases). Per germline, CDR1 SGHVS and CDR2 FQNEAQ. The CDR3 loop spans 14 amino acids. V was clipped by 7 bases and J by 7 bases, with 17 bases between them. The CDR3: CASTTYRDRNEQFF. In DNA form, the CDR3 reads TGTGCCAGCACCACTTACAGGGATCGGAATGAGCAGTTCTTC.

The J gene is TRBJ2-3, the V gene TRBV10-3; D might be TRBD1 (5 bases). V was shortened by 2 bases and J by 3 bases, with 6 bases between the two germline ends. This CDR3 comprises 13 residues. Germline-derived CDR1 and CDR2 are ENHRY and SYGVKD. CDR3 sequence: CAISEQGTDTQYF. The CDR3 nucleotides read TGTGCCATCAGTGAGCAGGGAACAGATACGCAGTATTTT.